The source of this TCR beta chain is a study of human T cells and chemical hapten exposure. The time point is: patch test 2, 6 weeks after DPC sensitization. Noted treatment: therapeutic diphenylcyclopropenone sensitization with weekly scalp DPC. People who gave samples had alopecia, were 18 to 70 years old, and were suitable for DPC. The CDR3 length is 15 residues. Germline CDR1 reads SGHTA; CDR2 reads FQGNSA. As concerns this clonotype: A junction boundary mismatches the germline segment, possibly from a read error.

As processed by the authors: Across samples, TCR counts had a median of about 92,000 and ranged from roughly 20,000 to 690,600. TCRdb passed the RACE reads through MiXCR, listing each CDR3 protein once. TCRdb, rather than the study authors, made the V and J calls. Of under 450,000 distinct CDR3 sequences in the sample, over 6% were seen once. This clonotype originated in a woman younger than 35 with alopecia areata. Some clones in this sample may be carry-over from other donors' samples. The sequencing here drew on whole blood, taken in connection with sensitization to the hapten diphenylcyclopropenone (DPC). The chain joins TRBV7-2 to TRBJ2-5; no reliable D call. The CDR3 loop reads CASSLQLYPREAQYF. The CDR3 nucleotides read TGTGCCAGCAGCTTACAGCTCTATCCAAGAGAGGCCCAGTACTTC.